This T cell receptor (beta chain) emerged from a study of cytomegalovirus exposure and HLA in healthy donors. About the study: Samples from HLA-typed donors yielded 65 million to 85 million unique TCRs in an early data release.

The study ran its PCR with 60 Vbeta and 13 Jbeta primers. This table comes from immunoSEQ multiplex PCR, and its TCRdb copy is limited to in-frame clones, with some not included. The table has roughly 92,000 clones, under 9% seen once. Nominally healthy donors were sampled, though unrecorded immune exposures were likely. About this clone: Its antigen is unidentified.

Study-wide results and caveats: The classifier reportedly diagnosed cytomegalovirus status with high specificity and sensitivity.

The CDR3 totals 15 residues. Trimming removed 1 base from V and 5 bases from J, with 12 bases in between. Germline V gene lookup returns CDR1 SGHNT and CDR2 YYREEE (reference sequence). Sequencing was performed on PBMCs. This receptor was taken from a man between 45 and 60 years old in good health and CMV-seronegative. V usage is TRBV5-4 and J usage is TRBJ1-4; no definite D call. The CDR3: CASSLSGLRNEKLFF. In DNA form, the CDR3 reads TGTGCCAGCAGCTTGTCTGGACTGAGGAATGAAAAACTGTTTTTT. The entire variable domain, with the rest obtained from reference TRBV5-4 and TRBJ1-4, is as follows: ETGVTQSPTHLIKTRGQQVTLRCSSQSGHNTVSWYQQALGQGPQFIFQYYREEENGRGNFPPRFSGLQFPNYSSELNVNALELDDSALYLCASSLSGLRNEKLFFGSGTQLSVL.